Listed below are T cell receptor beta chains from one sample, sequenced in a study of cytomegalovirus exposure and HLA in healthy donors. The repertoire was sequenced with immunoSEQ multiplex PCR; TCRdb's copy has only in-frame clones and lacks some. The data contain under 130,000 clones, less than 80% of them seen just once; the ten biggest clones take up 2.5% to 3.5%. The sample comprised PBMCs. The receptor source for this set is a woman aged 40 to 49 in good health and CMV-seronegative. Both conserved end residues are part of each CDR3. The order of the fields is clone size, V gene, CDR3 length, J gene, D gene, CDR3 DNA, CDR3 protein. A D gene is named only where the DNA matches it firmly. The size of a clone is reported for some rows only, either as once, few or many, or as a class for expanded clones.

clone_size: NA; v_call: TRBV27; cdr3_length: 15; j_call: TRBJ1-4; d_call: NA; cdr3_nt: TGTGCCAGCAGTTCCCAGGGGTCCCACAATGAAAAACTGTTTTTT; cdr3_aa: CASSSQGSHNEKLFF
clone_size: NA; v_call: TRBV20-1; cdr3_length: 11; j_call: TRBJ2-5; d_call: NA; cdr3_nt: TGCAGTGCCCTCACACAAGAGACCCAGTACTTC; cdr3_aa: CSALTQETQYF
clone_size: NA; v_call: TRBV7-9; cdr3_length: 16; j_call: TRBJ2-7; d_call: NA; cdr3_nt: TGTGCCAGCAGCGATAACCACCGGGCCCAAGAGGGCGAGCAGTACTTC; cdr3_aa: CASSDNHRAQEGEQYF
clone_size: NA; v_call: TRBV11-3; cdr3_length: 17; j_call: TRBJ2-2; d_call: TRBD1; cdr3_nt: TGTGCCAGCAGCCGACAGGGGGGGACAGGGGGCACCGGGGAGCTGTTTTTT; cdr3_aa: CASSRQGGTGGTGELFF
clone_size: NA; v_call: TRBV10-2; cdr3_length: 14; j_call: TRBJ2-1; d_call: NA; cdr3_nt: TGCGCCAGCAGTGAGAATCCAGGGAACCATGAGCAGTTCTTC; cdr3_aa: CASSENPGNHEQFF
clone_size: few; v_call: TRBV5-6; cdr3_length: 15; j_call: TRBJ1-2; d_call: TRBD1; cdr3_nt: TGTGCCAGCAGCGGGGGGACAGGGACGAACTATGGCTACACCTTC; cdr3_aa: CASSGGTGTNYGYTF
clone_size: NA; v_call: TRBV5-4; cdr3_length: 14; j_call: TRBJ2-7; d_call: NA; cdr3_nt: TGTGCCAGCAGCCCCTGGGTCCAGAGGCACGAGCAGTACTTC; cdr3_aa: CASSPWVQRHEQYF
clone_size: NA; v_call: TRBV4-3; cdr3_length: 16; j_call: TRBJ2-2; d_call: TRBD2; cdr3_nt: TGCGCCAGCAGCGGACTAGCGGGAGTTCGACCCGGGGAGCTGTTTTTT; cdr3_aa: CASSGLAGVRPGELFF
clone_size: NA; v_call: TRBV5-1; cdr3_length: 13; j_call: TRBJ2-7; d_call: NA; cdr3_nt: TGCGCCAGCACCCCAGACAGCTCCTACGAGCAGTACTTC; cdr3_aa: CASTPDSSYEQYF
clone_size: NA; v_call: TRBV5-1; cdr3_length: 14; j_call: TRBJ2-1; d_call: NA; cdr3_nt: TGCGCCAGCAGCATTTCCAACTCCTACAATGAGCAGTTCTTC; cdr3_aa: CASSISNSYNEQFF
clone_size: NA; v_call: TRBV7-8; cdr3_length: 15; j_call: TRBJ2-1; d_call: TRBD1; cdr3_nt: TGTGCCAGCAGCTCGGACAGGGGGCTCTACAATGAGCAGTTCTTC; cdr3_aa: CASSSDRGLYNEQFF
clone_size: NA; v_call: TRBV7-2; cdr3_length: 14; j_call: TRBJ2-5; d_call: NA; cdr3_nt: TGTGCCAGCAGCTGGGGCAGACGTCAAGAGACCCAGTACTTC; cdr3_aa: CASSWGRRQETQYF
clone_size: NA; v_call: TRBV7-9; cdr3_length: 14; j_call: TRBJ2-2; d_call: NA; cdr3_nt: TGTGCCAGCAGCTTATTGCCGGGCACCGGGGAGCTGTTTTTT; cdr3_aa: CASSLLPGTGELFF
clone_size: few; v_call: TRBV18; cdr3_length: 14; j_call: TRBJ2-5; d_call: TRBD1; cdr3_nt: TGTGCCAGCTCACCAAGGGACAGGAAAGAGACCCAGTACTTC; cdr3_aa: CASSPRDRKETQYF
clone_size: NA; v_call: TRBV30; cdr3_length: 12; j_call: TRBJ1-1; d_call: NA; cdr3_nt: TGTGCCTGGGGACACCAGAACACTGAAGCTTTCTTT; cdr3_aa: CAWGHQNTEAFF
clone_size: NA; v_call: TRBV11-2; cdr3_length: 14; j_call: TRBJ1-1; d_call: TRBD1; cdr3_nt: TGTGCCAGCAGCTTGACAGGGTCGGGACCTGAAGCTTTCTTT; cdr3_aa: CASSLTGSGPEAFF
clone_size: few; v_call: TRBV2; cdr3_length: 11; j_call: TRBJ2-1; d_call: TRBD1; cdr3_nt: TGTGCCAGCACCAGGGACAGGGTGAAGTTCTTC; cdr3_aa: CASTRDRVKFF
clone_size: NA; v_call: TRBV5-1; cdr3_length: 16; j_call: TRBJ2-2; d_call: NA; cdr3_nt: TGCGCCAGCAGCTTGGGTCAGGGGAGGAACACCGGGGAGCTGTTTTTT; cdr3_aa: CASSLGQGRNTGELFF